The 8 T cell receptor beta chains listed next were all sequenced from one sample in a study of blood T cell repertoires in COVID-19. Data came from immunoSEQ multiplex PCR; TCRdb stores just in-frame clones and leaves some out. The sample carries 180,000 or so clones, around 85% recorded once. The sequencing input was peripheral blood. The origin of the receptors is a woman over 75 with acute or convalescent COVID-19.

The chain uses TRBV5-1 and TRBJ2-1, with 7 bases fitting TRBD2. Germline CDR1 reads SGHRS; CDR2 reads YFSETQ. The junction had 15 bases not matched to a gene; V was cut back by 5 bases and J by 7 bases. CDR3 length equals 16 residues. DNA for the CDR3: TGCGCCAGCAGGGAAACCCCTAGCGGCACGGGGAATGAGCAGTTCTTC. This sequence encodes CASRETPSGTGNEQFF.

The chain uses TRBV4-3 and TRBJ2-7; 9 bases map to TRBD1. The germline gives CDR1 LGHNA, CDR2 YSLEER. The trim removed 0 bases at V and 6 bases at J, leaving 9 bases unmatched. The CDR3 covers 16 residues. The CDR3 here is CASSQDWRQGVLEQYF. The CDR3 nucleotides read TGCGCCAGCAGCCAAGATTGGCGACAGGGGGTCCTCGAGCAGTACTTC.

This clone was seen more than once but under ten times. The gene calls are TRBV12-3 or TRBV12-4 and TRBJ1-1, with 7 bases lining up with TRBD1. J gave up 8 bases and V 3 bases, and 6 bases lay outside the gene matches. The CDR3 sequence is 13 residues long. CDR3 coding DNA: TGTGCCAGCAGTTTCCAGGCGGGACAGGAAGCTTTCTTT. Residues: CASSFQAGQEAFF.

The V and J genes are TRBV3-1 (or the pseudogene TRBV3-2) and TRBJ1-3; perhaps TRBD1 as D (6 bases). The CDR3 totals 15 residues. Per the germline V gene, CDR1 is LGHDT and CDR2 is YNNKEL (reference sequence). V was trimmed by 1 base and J by 3 bases, leaving 10 bases between them. Here the CDR3 reads CASSQGQVGGNTIYF. CDR3 in DNA: TGTGCCAGCAGCCAAGGACAGGTCGGTGGAAACACCATATATTTT.

The V call is TRBV6-5, the J call TRBJ2-3, with 7 bases that match TRBD1. The germline V gene encodes CDR1 MNHEY and CDR2 SVGAGI. With V trimmed by 5 bases and J by 0 bases, 5 bases remained unmatched. The CDR3 loop spans 15 amino acids. This chain's CDR3 is CASSPWTGSTDTQYF. The CDR3 region has the DNA TGTGCCAGCAGTCCCTGGACAGGCAGCACAGATACGCAGTATTTT.

This chain joins TRBV5-8 and TRBJ1-5; TRBD1 aligns across 7 bases. There are 17 residues in the CDR3. CDR1 is SGHTS and CDR2 is YDEGEE in the germline V gene. V was pared by 0 bases and J by 1 base, with 7 bases of the junction left unmatched. DNA for the CDR3: TGTGCCAGCAGCTTGGTTACAGGGGTAGTAAGCAATCAGCCCCAGCATTTT. Its translation is CASSLVTGVVSNQPQHF.

This chain connects TRBV11-2 to TRBJ1-1; TRBD1 matches 9 bases. After removal of 5 bases from V and 4 bases from J, the junction contained 5 bases not matched to a gene. This CDR3 spans 14 amino acids. Germline CDR1 reads SGHAT; CDR2 reads FQNNGV. The CDR3 DNA sequence: TGTGCCAGCAGCCGGGACAGGGAGAGCACTGAAGCTTTCTTT. Residues: CASSRDRESTEAFF.

The rearrangement links TRBV5-8 to TRBJ2-1, with D perhaps matching TRBD1 (6 bases). The CDR3 loop spans 14 amino acids. Looked up from germline, CDR1 is SGHTS and CDR2 is YDEGEE. Trimming removed 4 bases from V and 7 bases from J, with 15 bases in between. CDR3 region: CASSLEAGANEQFF. In DNA form, the CDR3 reads TGTGCCAGCAGCCTGGAGGCAGGGGCGAATGAGCAGTTCTTC.